Only a few counts were recorded for the clone carrying this TCR beta chain. Its antigen remains unknown. CDR3 length: 14 residues. The germline V and J ends were trimmed by 2 bases and 3 bases, with 8 bases remaining between them. Germline CDR1 and CDR2: ENHRY and SYGVKD. The data derive from a study of T cell repertoires in cytomegalovirus infection. The overall study: TCR beta signatures that were public indicated CMV infection and matching HLA type.

Regarding the study as a whole: HLA-C-restricted CMV-specific TCR beta clonotypes were dominant in the ex vivo response.

TCRdb re-called the reads through MiXCR, storing one row per CDR3 protein. The sample carries some 180,000 distinct CDR3 sequences, roughly a sixth recorded once. The receptor's source is a human donor in good health (CMV status not recorded). Some clones in this sample may be carry-over from other donors' samples. V gene TRBV10-3 combines with J gene TRBJ1-5; D perhaps matches TRBD1 (6 bases). Sequencing input: CD8+ T cells from PBMCs. The CDR3 nucleotides read TGTGCCATCAGTGAGACAGGGAACAATCAGCCCCAGCATTTT. It codes for CAISETGNNQPQHF.